This TCR beta chain was retrieved from a study of T cells in Graves' hyperthyroidism and ophthalmopathy. Overall study results and limits: Classification by a 13 V-J model distinguished ophthalmopathy from stable hyperthyroidism. The model identified upcoming ophthalmopathy a median roughly 6.5 months ahead of onset.

Patients aged 18 to 65 with hyperthyroidism were newly diagnosed, with duration under 2 months. V was clipped by 3 bases and J by 7 bases, with 10 bases between them. The CDR3 loop spans 14 amino acids. Germline CDR1 and CDR2: PRHDT and FYEKMQ (reference sequence). There were TCR beta CDR3 regions amplified from RNA transcripts. The TCR CDR3 was amplified in a first-round RT-PCR using the HTBI primer set. TCRdb processed the multiplex PCR reads anew with MiXCR; each CDR3 protein has one entry. The data hold roughly 800,000 distinct CDR3 sequences, with roughly 40% observed a single time. Note on this clonotype: Its antigen is still unknown.

This receptor was identified in a man younger than 30 with Graves' hyperthyroidism. The sample consisted of blood. This chain joins TRBV13 and TRBJ1-6; maybe TRBD1 (5 bases). DNA of the CDR3: TGTGCCAGCAGCTTTCAGGGAGGCAATTCACCCCTCCACTTT. Translation: CASSFQGGNSPLHF.